Listed here are 8 T cell receptor beta chains from one sample, sequenced in a study of neurological immune-mediated disorders. One entry per CDR3 protein results from TCRdb running MiXCR on the 5' RACE reads. Among about 62,000 distinct CDR3 sequences, approximately 3.7% were seen once, and the ten largest hold roughly 2.3%. The sample taken for sequencing was PBMCs. These receptors originate from a woman in her forties or fifties with multiple sclerosis.

This clonotype was found many times. The chain links TRBV7-2 to TRBJ2-7; D gene ambiguous. This CDR3 region has 14 residues. Trimming shortened V by 0 bases and J by 4 bases, and 10 bases separated the two germline ends. The germline V gene encodes CDR1 SGHTA and CDR2 FQGNSA. The CDR3 spells CASSLAARTYEQYF. The CDR3 DNA reads as TGTGCCAGCAGCTTAGCTGCGAGGACGTACGAGCAGTACTTC.

The table lists this clonotype with many counts. V and J are TRBV6-5 and TRBJ2-3; unclear D gene. The V and J ends lost 6 bases and 0 bases respectively, with 13 bases between them. From germline, CDR1 is MNHEY and CDR2 SVGAGI. CDR3 length: 15 residues. This chain's CDR3 is CASRISRTSTDTQYF. CDR3 DNA: TGTGCCAGCAGAATAAGCCGAACTAGCACAGATACGCAGTATTTT.

This chain uses TRBV7-2 with TRBJ2-4; 9 bases are a match to TRBD2. J lost 6 bases, V lost 5 bases, and 5 bases had no gene match. Germline V lookup: CDR1 SGHTA, CDR2 FQGNSA. This CDR3 region has 14 residues. The CDR3: CASSATSGPNIQYF. In DNA form, the CDR3 reads TGTGCCAGCAGCGCGACTAGCGGCCCAAACATTCAGTACTTC.

Ten or more counts support this clonotype. The V and J genes are TRBV7-9 and TRBJ1-4; weak D call: TRBD1 (6 bases). The CDR3 has 18 amino acids. The germline V gene encodes CDR1 SEHNR and CDR2 FQNEAQ (reference sequence). V lost 5 bases and J lost 5, with 24 bases in between. The CDR3 here is CASSREGTGSVGNEKLFF. Here the CDR3 DNA reads TGTGCCAGCAGCCGAGAGGGCACAGGGAGTGTCGGGAATGAAAAACTGTTTTTT.

This clonotype was recorded at least ten times. The gene calls are TRBV7-2 and TRBJ2-7, with 15 bases identical to TRBD2. V gave up 5 bases and J gave up 3 bases; unmatched junction bases: 2. Germline V gene sequence: CDR1 SGHTA, CDR2 FQGNSA. There are 15 residues in the CDR3. The CDR3 DNA reads TGTGCCAGCAGCCTGGGACTAGCGGGAGGCTACGAGCAGTACTTC. Encoded protein: CASSLGLAGGYEQYF.

This clonotype was picked up many times. The V call is TRBV12-3 or TRBV12-4, the J call TRBJ2-7; 8 positions agree with TRBD1. After removal of 5 bases from V and 7 bases from J, the junction contained 7 bases not matched to a gene. This CDR3 spans 13 amino acids. DNA for the CDR3: TGTGCCAGCAGTCTTCAGGGGGCTGGGGAGCAGTACTTC. Protein product: CASSLQGAGEQYF.

J is TRBJ2-1 and V is TRBV29-1; D ambiguous. Germline V lookup: CDR1 SQVTM, CDR2 ANQGSEA. The V end lost 2 bases, the J end lost 6 bases, and 11 bases lay between the germline ends. The CDR3 extends over 13 amino acids. The CDR3 DNA reads as TGCAGCGTTGAATTATCAGCTCCCAATGAGCAGTTCTTC. Protein: CSVELSAPNEQFF.

This clonotype appeared a few times. This may come from a read error, since a much larger clone is one base off. The rearrangement uses TRBV20-1 and TRBJ1-4; D remains ambiguous. CDR3 size: 15 residues. V lost 3 bases to trimming and J lost 10 bases, with 21 bases between them. In germline, CDR1 is DFQATT, CDR2 SNEGSKA (reference sequence). DNA for the CDR3: TGCAGTGCTAGTTATGGCCGGAAGGGAGGCGGAAAACTGTTTTTT. This encodes CSASYGRKGGGKLFF.